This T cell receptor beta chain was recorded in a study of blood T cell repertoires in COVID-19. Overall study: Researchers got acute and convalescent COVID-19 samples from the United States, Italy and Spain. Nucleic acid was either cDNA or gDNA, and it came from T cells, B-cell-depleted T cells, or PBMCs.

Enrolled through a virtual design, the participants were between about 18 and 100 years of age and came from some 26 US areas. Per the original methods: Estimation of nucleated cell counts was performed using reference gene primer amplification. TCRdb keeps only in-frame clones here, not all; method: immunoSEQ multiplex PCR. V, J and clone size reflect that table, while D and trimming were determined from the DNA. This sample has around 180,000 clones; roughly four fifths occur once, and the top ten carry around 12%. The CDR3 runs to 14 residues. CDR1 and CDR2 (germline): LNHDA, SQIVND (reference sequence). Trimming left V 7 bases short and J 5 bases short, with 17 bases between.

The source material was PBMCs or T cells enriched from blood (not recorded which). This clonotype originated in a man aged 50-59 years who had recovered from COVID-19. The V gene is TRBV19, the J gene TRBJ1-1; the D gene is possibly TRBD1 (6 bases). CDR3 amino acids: CASTPGGGQTEAFF. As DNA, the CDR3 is TGTGCCAGTACCCCGGGGGGCGGGCAGACTGAAGCTTTCTTT.